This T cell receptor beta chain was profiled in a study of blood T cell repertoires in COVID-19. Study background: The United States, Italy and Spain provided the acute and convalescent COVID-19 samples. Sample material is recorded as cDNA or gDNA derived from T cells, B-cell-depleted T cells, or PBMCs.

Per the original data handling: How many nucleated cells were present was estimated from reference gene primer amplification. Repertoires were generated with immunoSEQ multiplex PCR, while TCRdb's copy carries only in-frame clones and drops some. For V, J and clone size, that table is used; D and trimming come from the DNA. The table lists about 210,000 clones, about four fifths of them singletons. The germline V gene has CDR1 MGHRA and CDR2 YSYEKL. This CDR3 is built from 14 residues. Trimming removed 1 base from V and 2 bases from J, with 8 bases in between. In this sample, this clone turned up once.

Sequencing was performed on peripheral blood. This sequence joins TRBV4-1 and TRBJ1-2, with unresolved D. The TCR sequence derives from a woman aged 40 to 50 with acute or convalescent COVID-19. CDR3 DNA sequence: TGCGCCAGCAGCCAAGTTTCAGGAAACTATGGCTACACCTTC. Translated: CASSQVSGNYGYTF.